The next 16 T cell receptor beta chains were all read from a single sample in a study of T cell repertoires in ileal Crohn's disease. Indicated time point: neoterminal ileum biopsy at postoperative endoscopy, about 6 months after surgery. Libraries were prepared by immunoSEQ multiplex PCR; TCRdb keeps only in-frame clonotypes and omits some of them. The sample comprises 13,000 or so clones, over 60% of which are singletons, and under 10% rests with the top ten. Sequenced sample: ileal tissue. The origin of the receptors is an adult with Crohn's disease.

The chain combines TRBV11-2 with TRBJ1-2; D perhaps matches TRBD1 (5 bases). Germline V CDR1 and CDR2: SGHAT, FQNNGV. The CDR3 loop spans 14 amino acids. V was clipped by 2 bases and J by 2 bases, with 9 bases between them. The CDR3 sequence is CASSLLGRNYGYTF. In DNA form, the CDR3 reads TGTGCCAGCAGCTTACTGGGACGGAACTATGGCTACACCTTC. The variable domain in full, completed from reference TRBV11-2 and TRBJ1-2, reads EAGVAQSPRYKIIEKRQSVAFWCNPISGHATLYWYQQILGQGPKLLIQFQNNGVVDDSQLPKDRFSAERLKGVDSTLKIQPAKLEDSAVYLCASSLLGRNYGYTFGSGTRLTVV.

The V call is TRBV19, the J call TRBJ1-6; no clear D. V dropped 2 bases and J dropped 7 bases, with 18 bases sitting between them. The germline CDR1 and CDR2 sequences are LNHDA and SQIVND (reference sequence). CDR3 length equals 17 residues. The CDR3 region is CASSIMSRWVENSPLHF. The CDR3 DNA reads as TGTGCCAGTAGTATAATGTCCCGATGGGTAGAAAATTCACCCCTCCACTTT.

This clone was counted a single time. The V and J genes are TRBV10-3 and TRBJ1-6, with 8 bases identical to TRBD1. The CDR3 is 12 amino acids. Germline CDR1 reads ENHRY; CDR2 reads SYGVKD. V lost 8 bases and J lost 6; bases outside the gene matches: 0. For the CDR3, the DNA is TGTGCCATCGGGACAGGTAATTCACCCCTCCACTTT. Residues: CAIGTGNSPLHF.

This sequence joins TRBV6-5 and TRBJ2-7; a weak D match, TRBD2 (5 bases). Between the trimmed V and J ends, which lost 2 bases and 2 bases, there was a span of 13 bases. In germline, CDR1 is MNHEY, CDR2 SVGAGI. The CDR3 covers 15 residues. CDR3 amino acids: CASSYGGQLPYEQYF. The CDR3 region has the DNA TGTGCCAGCAGTTACGGCGGGCAGCTTCCCTACGAGCAGTACTTC.

The genes are TRBV28 and TRBJ1-5; D is possibly TRBD1 (5 bases). Trimming stripped 6 bases from V and 4 bases from J, with 13 bases between. CDR3 size: 14 residues. Germline CDR1 MDHEN, CDR2 SYDVKM. The CDR3 spells CASSHGGENQPQHF. CDR3 in DNA: TGTGCCAGCAGCCACGGGGGGGAGAATCAGCCCCAGCATTTT.

The chain combines TRBV27 with TRBJ2-7; no firm D call. The V end lost 5 bases, the J end lost 1 base, and 9 bases lay between the germline ends. In germline, CDR1 is MNHEY, CDR2 SMNVEV (reference sequence). The length of the CDR3 is 13 residues. CDR3 loop: CASSDAKSYEQYF. The CDR3 region has the DNA TGTGCCAGCAGTGACGCAAAGTCCTACGAGCAGTACTTC.

The chain carries TRBV7-8 and TRBJ2-7; tentatively, D is TRBD1 (6 bases). The germline CDR1 and CDR2 sequences are SGHVS and FQNEAQ. V lost 0 bases, J lost 5 bases, and 14 bases lay in between. This CDR3 has 15 amino acids. CDR3 amino acids: CASSLALQGDHEQYF. The DNA of the CDR3 is TGTGCCAGCAGCTTAGCGCTACAGGGCGACCACGAGCAGTACTTC. The complete variable domain, with remaining parts taken from reference TRBV7-8 and TRBJ2-7, reads GAGVSQSPRYKVAKRGQDVALRCDPISGHVSLFWYQQALGQGPEFLTYFQNEAQLDKSGLPSDRFFAERPEGSVSTLKIQRTQQEDSAVYLCASSLALQGDHEQYFGPGTRLTVT.

The CDR3 is CASSLEGPNIQYF. The CDR3 DNA sequence: TGTGCCAGCAGCTTAGAAGGGCCAAACATTCAGTACTTC. The chain is built from TRBV7-9 and TRBJ2-4; D gene uncertain. Germline-derived CDR1 and CDR2 are SEHNR and FQNEAQ (reference sequence). CDR3 length equals 13 residues. Trimming stripped 1 base from V and 6 bases from J, with 7 bases between.

V gene TRBV28 combines with J gene TRBJ2-7; D tentatively reads TRBD1 or TRBD2 (5 bases each). Between the trimmed V and J ends, which lost 4 bases and 3 bases, there was a span of 10 bases. The CDR3 spans 13 residues. Germline lookup yields CDR1 MDHEN and CDR2 SYDVKM. CDR3 sequence: CASSSGTVYEQYF. The CDR3, as DNA: TGTGCCAGCAGTTCTGGGACGGTCTACGAGCAGTACTTC.

Turning to this clone: One end of the junction fails to match germline, which may point to a read error. V usage is TRBV7-7 and J usage is TRBJ2-5; possibly TRBD1 for D (6 bases). The CDR3 sequence is 14 residues long. Germline CDR1 is SSHAT and CDR2 is FNYEAQ (reference sequence). This chain's CDR3 is CASSPQGYQETQYF. The CDR3 DNA reads TGTGCTAGCAGCCCACAGGGATACCAAGAGACCCAGTACTTC.

This clone was picked up a small number of times. The chain has TRBV2 and TRBJ2-1; TRBD1 aligns across 9 bases. With V trimmed by 6 bases and J by 4 bases, 7 bases remained unmatched. CDR3 size: 15 residues. Germline assignment: CDR1 SNHLY and CDR2 FYNNEI. The CDR3 here is CASSAGQGTYNEQFF. The CDR3 nucleotides read TGTGCCAGCAGCGCCGGACAGGGGACATACAATGAGCAGTTCTTC.

The CDR3 is CASNRDRYTDTQYF. Here the CDR3 DNA reads TGTGCCAGCAACCGGGACAGATACACAGATACGCAGTATTTT. This chain joins TRBV2 and TRBJ2-3; 7 bases line up with TRBD1. CDR1 is SNHLY and CDR2 is FYNNEI in the germline V gene. This CDR3 comprises 14 residues. J was trimmed by 2 bases and V by 7 bases; bases with no gene match: 6.

The chain recombines TRBV28 with TRBJ2-5; 7 nucleotides match TRBD1. Germline CDR1 MDHEN, CDR2 SYDVKM. V lost 0 bases and J lost 4; bases outside the gene matches: 5. This CDR3 region has 15 residues. CDR3 sequence: CASSLWTGKTETQYF. The CDR3 nucleotides read TGTGCCAGCAGTTTATGGACAGGGAAGACAGAGACCCAGTACTTC.

The chain links TRBV2 to TRBJ2-3; 7 nucleotides align to TRBD1. Germline V gene lookup returns CDR1 SNHLY and CDR2 FYNNEI. With 5 bases clipped from V and 2 bases from J, the junction kept 7 bases outside the gene matches. The CDR3 has 15 amino acids. The CDR3 reads CASSSQGELTDTQYF. DNA of the CDR3: TGTGCCAGCAGTTCTCAGGGGGAACTCACAGATACGCAGTATTTT.

The chain links TRBV5-1 to TRBJ2-7; 9 bases are a match to TRBD1. The CDR3 is made up of 13 amino acids. Looked up from germline, CDR1 is SGHRS and CDR2 is YFSETQ. With V trimmed by 0 bases and J by 6 bases, 1 base remained unmatched. For the CDR3, the DNA is TGCGCCAGCAGCTTGGGGACAGGGGCCGAGCAGTACTTC. It translates to CASSLGTGAEQYF.

This rearrangement joins TRBV7-3 to TRBJ2-3; 9 bases agree with TRBD2. The germline V gene encodes CDR1 SGHTA and CDR2 FQGTGA. V was clipped by 7 bases and J by 6 bases; unmatched bases: 17. The CDR3 length is 17 residues. The CDR3 sequence: CASTLMAPSGMVDTQYF. The CDR3 nucleotides are TGTGCCAGCACCCTGATGGCGCCTAGCGGGATGGTGGATACGCAGTATTTT.